What follows is one TCR beta chain and its context. Its antigen is not identified. The record originates from a study of early T cells in non-severe SARS-CoV-2 infection. Regarding the study as a whole: VDJdb matching, biased toward anti-spike CD8 responses, missed private and CD4 specificities.

Each cDNA molecule carried a unique molecular identifier. TCRdb re-called the 5' RACE reads with MiXCR, one entry per CDR3 protein. The table shows roughly 60,000 distinct CDR3 sequences, with roughly 12% occurring only once. After removal of 4 bases from V and 9 bases from J, the junction contained 3 bases not matched to a gene. In germline, CDR1 is SNHLY, CDR2 FYNNEI. The CDR3 has 13 amino acids. The source of this sequence is an adult who was a healthcare worker with PCR-confirmed SARS-CoV-2 infection or an uninfected control (not recorded which). The chain is built from TRBV2 and TRBJ2-1, with 10 positions matching TRBD1. This specimen consisted of whole blood, obtained at baseline. CDR3 sequence reads: CASSGTGGVEQFF. Here the CDR3 DNA reads TGTGCCAGCAGTGGGACAGGGGGTGTTGAGCAGTTCTTC.